The 28 T cell receptor beta chains below were found in one sample sequenced in a study of cytomegalovirus exposure and HLA in healthy donors. PCR was performed using 60 Vbeta and 13 Jbeta primers. Libraries were prepared by immunoSEQ multiplex PCR; TCRdb keeps only in-frame clonotypes and omits some of them. The data hold about 150,000 clones, with roughly 85% observed a single time. The sequenced sample consisted of PBMCs. These receptors all stem from a male donor in good health and CMV-seronegative.

The chain is built from TRBV10-3 and TRBJ2-5; D unclear. CDR1 and CDR2 (germline): ENHRY, SYGVKD. Trimming removed 8 bases at V and 5 bases at J, with 9 bases between. This CDR3 contains 11 residues. The DNA for the CDR3 is TGTGCCATCGGCCAATCTGAGACCCAGTACTTC. Translating it yields CAIGQSETQYF.

This chain joins TRBV7-2 and TRBJ2-5; 16 nucleotides match TRBD2. From germline, CDR1 is SGHTA and CDR2 FQGNSA. The CDR3 has 15 amino acids. Trimming removed 4 bases from V and 11 bases from J; junction bases left unmatched: 7. Here the CDR3 reads CASSSGLAGGREQYF. The CDR3 DNA sequence: TGTGCCAGCAGCTCGGGACTAGCGGGAGGGCGGGAGCAGTACTTC. Full variable domain (missing parts from reference TRBV7-2 and TRBJ2-5): GAGVSQSPSNKVTEKGKDVELRCDPISGHTALYWYRQSLGQGLEFLIYFQGNSAPDKSGLPSDRFSAERTGGSVSTLTIQRTQQEDSAVYLCASSSGLAGGREQYFGPGTRLLVL.

The V gene is TRBV7-9, the J gene TRBJ1-2, with D uncertain. The CDR3 loop spans 15 amino acids. Germline values: CDR1 SEHNR, CDR2 FQNEAQ (reference sequence). V gave up 0 bases and J gave up 7 bases, with 15 bases separating them. The DNA for the CDR3 is TGTGCCAGCAGCTTAGCGGAGGGCACTATGGGTGGCTACACCTTC. Its protein product is CASSLAEGTMGGYTF.

The CDR3 reads CASSLTQGELGEKLFF. The CDR3 DNA sequence: TGTGCCAGCAGTTTGACCCAGGGGGAATTAGGTGAAAAACTGTTTTTT. V and J are TRBV6-5 and TRBJ1-4; 7 bases align to TRBD1. Per germline, CDR1 MNHEY and CDR2 SVGAGI. CDR3 length: 16 amino acids. Trimming removed 4 bases from V and 7 bases from J; junction bases left unmatched: 12.

This chain joins TRBV11-2 and TRBJ2-5, with 10 nucleotides matching TRBD2. The CDR3 loop spans 18 amino acids. CDR1 and CDR2 (germline): SGHAT, FQNNGV. Trimming at V came to 2 bases and at J to 2 bases, leaving 11 bases not matched to a gene. CDR3 coding DNA: TGTGCCAGCAGCTTACGGCCTAGCGGGAGAATTTCTCAAGAGACCCAGTACTTC. It translates to CASSLRPSGRISQETQYF.

The chain links TRBV30 to TRBJ2-5; TRBD1 might be the D (6 bases). This CDR3 is 15 amino acids long. V lost 0 bases to trimming and J lost 4 bases, with 15 bases between them. The germline V gene has CDR1 GTSNPN and CDR2 SVGIG (reference sequence). CDR3 protein: CAWSVQKGRGETQYF. The DNA of the CDR3 is TGTGCCTGGAGTGTGCAAAAGGGCAGGGGAGAGACCCAGTACTTC.

The chain combines TRBV7-3 with TRBJ2-1; TRBD2 aligns across 9 bases. The V and J ends lost 5 bases and 4 bases, in that order; junction bases with no gene match: 9. Germline V gene sequence: CDR1 SGHTA, CDR2 FQGTGA. The CDR3 is 16 residues long. CDR3 sequence (DNA): TGTGCCAGCAGCCTAGTAGCGGGGGCCAGATACAATGAGCAGTTCTTC. As protein: CASSLVAGARYNEQFF.

The CDR3 DNA is TGTGCCAGTTCCGGACAGGGGGCTTATTATGGCTACACCTTC. This gives the protein CASSGQGAYYGYTF. The genes are TRBV7-2 and TRBJ1-2, with 11 bases aligning to TRBD1. The germline V gene encodes CDR1 SGHTA and CDR2 FQGNSA. With 9 bases clipped from V and 5 bases from J, the junction kept 8 bases outside the gene matches. The CDR3 is 14 residues long.

This rearrangement joins TRBV6-5 to TRBJ1-6, with no clear D. The V end lost 6 bases, the J end lost 8 bases, and 11 bases lay between the germline ends. The CDR3 is 13 residues long. Germline CDR1 and CDR2: MNHEY and SVGAGI. The CDR3 here is CASRGQLYSPLHF. In DNA form, the CDR3 reads TGTGCCAGCAGGGGCCAGTTGTATTCACCCCTCCACTTT.

The V and J genes are TRBV5-1 and TRBJ1-6, with D possibly being TRBD1 (6 bases). Germline assignment: CDR1 SGHRS and CDR2 YFSETQ. Between the trimmed V and J ends, which lost 0 bases and 9 bases, there was a span of 10 bases. The CDR3 sequence is 14 residues long. The CDR3 nucleotides are TGCGCCAGCAGCTTGGCCGGCAGGGGTTCACCCCTCCACTTT. Its translation: CASSLAGRGSPLHF.

This clone was counted a single time. This chain connects TRBV30 to TRBJ1-4; D is possibly TRBD1 (6 bases). CDR3 size: 15 residues. Germline CDR1 is GTSNPN and CDR2 is SVGIG (reference sequence). The V and J ends lost 0 bases and 3 bases respectively, with 11 bases between them. The CDR3 DNA reads TGTGCCTGGAGTGTAGGTGGACAGCCTAATGAAAAACTGTTTTTT. Translated: CAWSVGGQPNEKLFF.

The chain has TRBV5-1 and TRBJ1-6, with 10 bases aligning to TRBD1. Germline V gives CDR1 SGHRS, CDR2 YFSETQ. With 2 bases clipped from V and 7 bases from J, the junction kept 12 bases outside the gene matches. This CDR3 has 18 residues. CDR3 bases: TGCGCCAGCAGCTTAAGGACAGGGGGAGATAGAAACAATTCACCCCTCCACTTT. Its translation is CASSLRTGGDRNNSPLHF.

The chain links TRBV7-9 to TRBJ1-1; D is uncertain. Germline-derived CDR1 and CDR2 are SEHNR and FQNEAQ (reference sequence). Trimming pared 5 bases from V and 7 bases from J, leaving 8 bases between. The length of the CDR3 is 11 residues. The CDR3 DNA reads as TGTGCCAGCAGCCGAGAGGGTGAAGCTTTCTTT. It codes for CASSREGEAFF.

This clone was seen once. The V call is TRBV25-1, the J call TRBJ1-5, with D hard to call. CDR3 length equals 13 residues. Germline V gives CDR1 MGHDK, CDR2 SYGVNS. With 8 bases removed from V and 5 bases from J, the gap between germline ends came to 13 bases. In DNA, the CDR3 is TGTGCCAGCCCCGTCCAGATGCATCAGCCCCAGCATTTT. This encodes CASPVQMHQPQHF.

This chain uses TRBV9 with TRBJ2-5; 9 positions match TRBD2. With 0 bases clipped from V and 4 bases from J, the junction kept 7 bases outside the gene matches. The CDR3 loop spans 16 amino acids. CDR1 and CDR2 from the germline V gene are SGDLS and YYNGEE. The CDR3 protein is CASSVGSREGGETQYF. The CDR3 coding sequence is TGTGCCAGCAGCGTAGGCTCGCGGGAGGGAGGAGAGACCCAGTACTTC. The entire variable domain, with the rest obtained from reference TRBV9 and TRBJ2-5, is as follows: DSGVTQTPKHLITATGQRVTLRCSPRSGDLSVYWYQQSLDQGLQFLIQYYNGEERAKGNILERFSAQQFPDLHSELNLSSLELGDSALYFCASSVGSREGGETQYFGPGTRLLVL.

The genes are TRBV7-9 and TRBJ2-3; 13 bases are a match to TRBD2. Germline V gene sequence: CDR1 SEHNR, CDR2 FQNEAQ (reference sequence). CDR3 length: 16 residues. V dropped 4 bases and J dropped 2; count of bases not matched to a gene: 3. The CDR3 reads CASSSGTSGNTDTQYF. In DNA, the CDR3 is TGTGCCAGCAGCTCCGGGACTAGCGGGAACACAGATACGCAGTATTTT.

The chain uses TRBV18 and TRBJ1-3, with 9 bases fitting TRBD1. CDR1 KGHSH and CDR2 LQKENI come from the germline V gene. V trimming: 4 bases; J trimming: 4 bases; junction bases outside the gene matches: 5. CDR3 length equals 15 residues. CDR3 coding DNA: TGTGCCAGCTCACGCCTGGGACAGGGAGGAAACACCATATATTTT. As protein: CASSRLGQGGNTIYF.

This clone was detected once. The chain carries TRBV6-8 and TRBJ2-5; 10 nucleotides agree with TRBD1. The DNA end favors TRBJ2-7, so the J call may be wrong. Germline CDR1 is MNHGY and CDR2 is SAAAGT. The length of the CDR3 is 13 residues. DNA for the CDR3: TGTGCCAGGTCAGAGACAGGGGGCAACGAGCAGTACTTC. Its translation: CARSETGGNEQYF.

This clone was found once. The V and J genes are TRBV27 and TRBJ2-2; D may be TRBD1 (5 bases). The V end was cut by 6 bases, the J end by 4 bases, with 12 bases between. The CDR3 runs to 14 residues. Looked up from germline, CDR1 is MNHEY and CDR2 is SMNVEV (reference sequence). CDR3 nucleotide sequence: TGTGCCAGCAGGGTACAGGTTAGCACCGGGGAGCTGTTTTTT. This sequence encodes CASRVQVSTGELFF.

V usage is TRBV5-6 and J usage is TRBJ1-2, with 7 bases lining up with TRBD1. Germline V gene sequence: CDR1 SGHDT, CDR2 YYEEEE. The CDR3 spans 15 residues. Trimming at V came to 4 bases and at J to 1 base, leaving 7 bases not matched to a gene. CDR3 nucleotides: TGTGCCAGCAGCACACGGACAGGCCTTAACTATGGCTACACCTTC. Translation: CASSTRTGLNYGYTF. Looking up the rest from reference TRBV5-6 and TRBJ1-2 gives the full variable domain: DAGVTQSPTHLIKTRGQQVTLRCSPKSGHDTVSWYQQALGQGPQFIFQYYEEEERQRGNFPDRFSGHQFPNYSSELNVNALLLGDSALYLCASSTRTGLNYGYTFGSGTRLTVV.

The chain couples TRBV5-4 to TRBJ2-7; 11 nucleotides agree with TRBD2. V dropped 3 bases and J dropped 9; count of bases not matched to a gene: 14. Germline values: CDR1 SGHNT, CDR2 YYREEE (reference sequence). The CDR3 consists of 16 residues. CDR3 nucleotides: TGTGCCAGCAGCTGGGGGACTAGCGGAGATACTACGGGGCAGTACTTC. It specifies CASSWGTSGDTTGQYF.

This chain links TRBV11-2 with TRBJ2-2; D is undetermined. The CDR3 loop spans 14 amino acids. Trimming took off 5 bases at V and 7 bases at J, with 14 bases between the two ends. Germline assignment: CDR1 SGHAT and CDR2 FQNNGV. Here the CDR3 DNA reads TGTGCCAGCAGCCTACTCCCGAGAATCGGGGAGCTGTTTTTT. Amino acid sequence: CASSLLPRIGELFF.

The chain combines TRBV6-1 with TRBJ2-2; possibly TRBD2 for D (5 bases). The germline V gene has CDR1 MNHNS and CDR2 SASEGT. Trimming stripped 0 bases from V and 5 bases from J, with 7 bases between. CDR3 length: 14 residues. The CDR3 is CASSEAWETGELFF. CDR3 in DNA: TGTGCCAGCAGTGAAGCGTGGGAGACCGGGGAGCTGTTTTTT.

CDR3 sequence (DNA): TGTGCCAGCTCACCACCACGGACTTATAATTCACCCCTCCACTTT. The encoded protein is CASSPPRTYNSPLHF. The chain uses TRBV18 and TRBJ1-6; D is uncertain. Germline CDR1 is KGHSH and CDR2 is LQKENI. There are 15 residues in the CDR3. V was pared by 0 bases and J by 4 bases, with 7 bases between.

The chain couples TRBV25-1 to TRBJ1-1, with 9 bases matching TRBD1. CDR3 length: 15 residues. Germline values: CDR1 MGHDK, CDR2 SYGVNS. V was pared by 5 bases and J by 7 bases, with 11 bases of the junction left unmatched. DNA of the CDR3: TGTGCCAGCAGTCACCTTGGACAGGGGAAAGGTGAAGCTTTCTTT. Protein product: CASSHLGQGKGEAFF.

Regarding this clone: Other DNA sequences from this sample encode an identical CDR3 as well. The chain recombines TRBV7-9 with TRBJ1-5; D gene uncertain. CDR1 and CDR2 from the germline V gene are SEHNR and FQNEAQ (reference sequence). Trimming took off 3 bases at V and 0 bases at J, with 6 bases between the two ends. The CDR3 is 14 amino acids. CDR3 sequence reads: CASSFRGSNQPQHF. The CDR3, as DNA: TGTGCCAGCAGCTTTCGGGGTAGCAATCAGCCCCAGCATTTT.

J is TRBJ1-5 and V is TRBV5-1, with D uncertain. The CDR3 covers 15 residues. CDR1 SGHRS and CDR2 YFSETQ come from the germline V gene. V was shortened by 4 bases and J by 0 bases, with 11 bases between the two germline ends. CDR3 protein: CASSPGTYSNQPQHF. The CDR3 DNA is TGCGCCAGCAGCCCGGGAACATATAGCAATCAGCCCCAGCATTTT.

The chain uses TRBV6-6 and TRBJ1-2; D unresolved. V shed 2 bases and J shed 3 bases, with 7 bases lying between them. The germline V gene encodes CDR1 MNHNY and CDR2 SVGAGI (reference sequence). This CDR3 is built from 13 residues. The CDR3 DNA is TGTGCCAGCAGTTACGGCAGTCACTATGGCTACACCTTC. Its protein is CASSYGSHYGYTF.